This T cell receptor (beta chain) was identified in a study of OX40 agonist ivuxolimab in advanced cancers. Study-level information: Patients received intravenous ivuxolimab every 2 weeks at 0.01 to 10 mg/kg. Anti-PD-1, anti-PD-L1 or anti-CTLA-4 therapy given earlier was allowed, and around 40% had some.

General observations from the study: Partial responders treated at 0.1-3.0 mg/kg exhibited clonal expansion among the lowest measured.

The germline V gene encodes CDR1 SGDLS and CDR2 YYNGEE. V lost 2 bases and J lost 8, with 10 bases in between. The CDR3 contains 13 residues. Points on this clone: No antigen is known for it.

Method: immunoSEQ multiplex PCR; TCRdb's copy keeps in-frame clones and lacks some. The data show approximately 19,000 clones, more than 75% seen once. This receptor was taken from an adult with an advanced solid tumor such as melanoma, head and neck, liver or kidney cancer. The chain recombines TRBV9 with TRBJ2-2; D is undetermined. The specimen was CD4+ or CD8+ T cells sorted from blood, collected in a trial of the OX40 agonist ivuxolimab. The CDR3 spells CASSVGILGELFF. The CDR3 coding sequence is TGTGCCAGCAGCGTTGGCATCCTTGGGGAGCTGTTTTTT. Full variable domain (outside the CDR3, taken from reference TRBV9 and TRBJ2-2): DSGVTQTPKHLITATGQRVTLRCSPRSGDLSVYWYQQSLDQGLQFLIQYYNGEERAKGNILERFSAQQFPDLHSELNLSSLELGDSALYFCASSVGILGELFFGEGSRLTVL.